This T cell receptor (beta chain) came from a study of control samples from healthy donors and cancer patients. Germline values: CDR1 SGHNT, CDR2 YENEEA. V lost 5 bases to trimming and J lost 9 bases; unmatched junction nucleotides: 10. This CDR3 is 13 amino acids long. Produced via immunoSEQ multiplex PCR; TCRdb's table is partial and in-frame only. The sample includes 90,000 to 130,000 clones, 88% of them seen just once. This chain uses TRBV11-3 with TRBJ2-7; 7 positions agree with TRBD1. The origin of this receptor is a woman aged 60-75 years with lung cancer. Sequencing input: PBMCs. Here the CDR3 DNA reads TGTGCCAGCAGCCCGACAGGGTCTGAAGGGCAGTACTTC. Translation: CASSPTGSEGQYF. The full variable domain, completed using reference TRBV11-3 and TRBJ2-7, is EAGVVQSPRYKIIEKKQPVAFWCNPISGHNTLYWYLQNLGQGPELLIRYENEEAVDDSQLPKDRFSAERLKGVDSTLKIQPAELGDSAVYLCASSPTGSEGQYFGPGTRLTVT.